The 7 T cell receptor beta chains below all came from one sample that was sequenced in a study of blood T cell repertoires in COVID-19 (dated by TCRdb to 2018 to 2021). Library preparation was by the immunoSEQ multiplex PCR assay. Sourced from immuneACCESS, this table was stored by TCRdb with only in-frame sequences that have V and J called. A share of the clones is absent; for the studies checked, an unresolved V gene accounts for under half, and the remainder has no known explanation. Recorded for this sample are some 150,000 clones; 87% of them occurred a single time. Clones ranked in the top ten supply approximately 4.1% of the sample. Sequenced sample: peripheral blood. These receptors were collected from a woman aged 55-70 years with active or convalescent COVID-19.

This sequence joins TRBV14 and TRBJ1-2; D ambiguous. The CDR3 consists of 13 residues. V was trimmed by 2 bases and J by 8 bases, leaving 12 bases between them. Germline V gene sequence: CDR1 SGHDN, CDR2 FVKESK. This CDR3 reads CASSQRQSGGYTF. CDR3 in DNA: TGTGCCAGCAGCCAAAGGCAGTCGGGAGGCTACACCTTC.

The chain is built from TRBV18 and TRBJ1-4, with 7 bases that match TRBD1. The junction had 2 bases not matched to a gene; V was cut back by 0 bases and J by 4 bases. Per the germline V gene, CDR1 is KGHSH and CDR2 is LQKENI. The CDR3 extends over 15 amino acids. For the CDR3, the DNA is TGTGCCAGCTCACCACCGGACAGGATTAATGAAAAACTGTTTTTT. Protein product: CASSPPDRINEKLFF.

V usage is TRBV15 and J usage is TRBJ1-5, with TRBD1 as a possible D gene (5 bases). CDR1 LNHNV and CDR2 YYDKDF come from the germline V gene (reference sequence). This CDR3 is built from 16 residues. Trimming took 5 bases from V and 7 from J, leaving 21 bases between them. The CDR3, as DNA: TGTGCCACCAGCTCCCCCCCACTGGGCGGGGGGCAGCCCCAGCATTTT. It yields the protein CATSSPPLGGGQPQHF.

This clone was counted between two and nine times. The rearrangement uses TRBV12-3 or TRBV12-4 and TRBJ2-7; possible D gene TRBD2, 6 bases. Trimming stripped 4 bases from V and 0 bases from J, with 7 bases between. The CDR3 is made up of 13 amino acids. CDR3 amino acids: CASSWDFSYEQYF. CDR3 bases: TGTGCCAGCAGTTGGGACTTCTCCTACGAGCAGTACTTC.

The chain recombines TRBV14 with TRBJ2-7, with TRBD1 identical over 8 bases. CDR1 is SGHDN and CDR2 is FVKESK in the germline V gene. Trimming took 5 bases from V and 3 from J; bases not matched to a gene: 9. The CDR3 contains 15 residues. CDR3 residues: CASSSPGTGRYEQYF. The CDR3 DNA reads as TGTGCCAGCAGCTCTCCCGGGACAGGCCGCTACGAGCAGTACTTC.

This clone was counted between two and nine times. The chain carries TRBV5-1 and TRBJ2-1; D possibly corresponds to TRBD1 (6 bases). Per the germline V gene, CDR1 is SGHRS and CDR2 is YFSETQ. The CDR3 covers 14 residues. Trimming shortened V by 0 bases and J by 9 bases, and 13 bases separated the two germline ends. The CDR3 region has the DNA TGCGCCAGCAGCTTGGGCCAGGGGATCACTGAGCAGTTCTTC. This sequence encodes CASSLGQGITEQFF.

This chain uses TRBV5-8 with TRBJ2-6; D ambiguous. Germline CDR1 is SGHTS and CDR2 is YDEGEE. Trimming removed 2 bases from V and 0 bases from J, with 12 bases in between. The CDR3 totals 17 residues. The CDR3 sequence: CASSFGTHSSGANVLTF. The CDR3 nucleotides are TGTGCCAGCAGCTTTGGAACACACAGCTCTGGGGCCAACGTCCTGACTTTC.